This T cell receptor (beta chain) comes out of a study of T cells in Graves' hyperthyroidism and ophthalmopathy. Amplified regions were TCR beta CDR3 sequences from RNA transcripts. The HTBI primer set served for first-round RT-PCR of the TCR CDR3. One entry per CDR3 protein results from TCRdb running MiXCR on the multiplex PCR reads. The repertoire consists of under 400,000 distinct CDR3 sequences, with over 12% occurring once and the leading ten covering roughly a fifth. Thyroid ultrasound, orbital computed tomography, clinical symptoms, and serum thyroxine and TRAb underpinned diagnoses. At least ten counts were recorded for this clonotype. Germline V gene data show CDR1 as SNHLY and CDR2 as FYNNEI. This CDR3 has 13 residues. The V end was cut by 8 bases, the J end by 8 bases, with 15 bases between.

The rearrangement links TRBV2 to TRBJ2-2; D is perhaps TRBD2 (5 bases). Sequenced: blood. This TCR came from a woman aged 55-70 years with Graves' ophthalmopathy. The CDR3: CASLRGGGGELFF. CDR3 nucleotide sequence: TGTGCCAGCCTCCGTGGAGGCGGGGGGGAGCTGTTTTTT.